These 14 T cell receptor beta chains were sequenced from one sample in a study of shared clonotypes between healthy human individuals. Clones were sequenced by immunoSEQ multiplex PCR, and TCRdb holds only the in-frame ones, with some missing. The sample carries about 1.5 million clones, under 99% recorded once. The source material was naive CD4+ T cells sorted from blood. Subset described: CD45RA+ positively selected. The receptors shown here come from a man aged 25-45 years in good health.

This chain uses TRBV5-4 with TRBJ2-1; 9 nucleotides align to TRBD2. Germline values: CDR1 SGHNT, CDR2 YYREEE (reference sequence). V shed 0 bases, J shed 6 bases, and the junction held 4 bases outside the gene matches. The CDR3 covers 15 residues. DNA for the CDR3: TGTGCCAGCAGCTTGGTGTTAGCGGGAGTCAATGAGCAGTTCTTC. Its protein is CASSLVLAGVNEQFF. Full variable domain (missing parts from reference TRBV5-4 and TRBJ2-1): ETGVTQSPTHLIKTRGQQVTLRCSSQSGHNTVSWYQQALGQGPQFIFQYYREEENGRGNFPPRFSGLQFPNYSSELNVNALELDDSALYLCASSLVLAGVNEQFFGPGTRLTVL.

The chain is built from TRBV9 and TRBJ2-7, with 9 nucleotides matching TRBD1. With V trimmed by 1 base and J by 6 bases, 5 bases remained unmatched. The germline CDR1 and CDR2 sequences are SGDLS and YYNGEE. The CDR3 totals 14 residues. The CDR3 region has the DNA TGTGCCAGCAGCGTATCGACAGGGGGGTCCGAGCAGTACTTC. This translates into CASSVSTGGSEQYF.

The chain uses TRBV11-2 and TRBJ2-2; 7 nucleotides agree with TRBD2. V dropped 2 bases and J dropped 4; count of bases not matched to a gene: 7. Germline CDR1 reads SGHAT; CDR2 reads FQNNGV. The CDR3 length is 16 residues. The CDR3 nucleotides read TGTGCCAGCAGCTTAAGGCTAGCGGAGACCACCGGGGAGCTGTTTTTT. As protein: CASSLRLAETTGELFF.

As regards this clone: Additional DNA sequences in this sample encode the identical CDR3. The J gene is TRBJ1-1, the V gene TRBV5-1, with TRBD1 matching over 7 bases. CDR3 length: 13 amino acids. Losses at the gene ends were 0 bases for V and 4 bases for J; bases not matched to a gene: 0. The germline V gene encodes CDR1 SGHRS and CDR2 YFSETQ. CDR3 sequence: CASSLDRGTEAFF. DNA of the CDR3: TGCGCCAGCAGCTTGGACAGGGGCACTGAAGCTTTCTTT. The whole variable domain, remainder taken from reference TRBV5-1 and TRBJ1-1, is KAGVTQTPRYLIKTRGQQVTLSCSPISGHRSVSWYQQTPGQGLQFLFEYFSETQRNKGNFPGRFSGRQFSNSRSEMNVSTLELGDSALYLCASSLDRGTEAFFGQGTRLTVV.

The CDR3 loop is CASSARETGELFF. For the CDR3, the DNA is TGCGCCAGCAGTGCCCGGGAGACCGGGGAGCTGTTTTTT. The V call is TRBV10-2, the J call TRBJ2-2; D possibly corresponds to TRBD2 (6 bases). This CDR3 contains 13 residues. In germline, CDR1 is WSHSY, CDR2 SAAADI. V gave up 4 bases and J gave up 5 bases, with 8 bases separating them.

V and J are TRBV7-2 and TRBJ2-2; 14 bases fit TRBD2. The CDR3 length is 17 residues. Per germline, CDR1 SGHTA and CDR2 FQGNSA. V lost 3 bases, J lost 6 bases, and 6 bases stayed unmatched. CDR3 residues: CASSFTAGLAGAGELFF. DNA of the CDR3: TGTGCCAGCAGCTTCACCGCGGGACTAGCGGGAGCCGGGGAGCTGTTTTTT.

The CDR3 spells CASSSASRKTEAFF. In nucleotides, the CDR3 is TGTGCCAGCAGCTCCGCCTCGAGAAAGACTGAAGCTTTCTTT. This chain uses TRBV7-2 with TRBJ1-1; D is unresolved. CDR3 length equals 14 residues. V lost 4 bases and J 5 bases, leaving 14 bases between the germline ends. Germline V lookup: CDR1 SGHTA, CDR2 FQGNSA. The full variable domain, in which reference TRBV7-2 and TRBJ1-1 provide the parts outside the CDR3, is GAGVSQSPSNKVTEKGKDVELRCDPISGHTALYWYRQSLGQGLEFLIYFQGNSAPDKSGLPSDRFSAERTGGSVSTLTIQRTQQEDSAVYLCASSSASRKTEAFFGQGTRLTVV.

The chain carries TRBV19 and TRBJ2-1; no firm D call. Deletions cut 8 bases from V and 0 bases from J, with 14 bases between. This CDR3 is built from 15 residues. Germline V gene sequence: CDR1 LNHDA, CDR2 SQIVND (reference sequence). CDR3 in amino acids: CASESGSGSYNEQFF. CDR3 DNA: TGTGCCAGTGAGTCCGGTTCAGGCTCCTACAATGAGCAGTTCTTC. Based on the CDR3 plus reference TRBV19 and TRBJ2-1, the full variable domain is DGGITQSPKYLFRKEGQNVTLSCEQNLNHDAMYWYRQDPGQGLRLIYYSQIVNDFQKGDIAEGYSVSREKKESFPLTVTSAQKNPTAFYLCASESGSGSYNEQFFGPGTRLTVL.

The chain joins TRBV11-3 to TRBJ2-5, with unresolved D. The ends were cut back, 0 bases at V and 5 bases at J, with 7 bases in the middle. The CDR3 extends over 13 amino acids. Germline loops: CDR1 SGHNT, CDR2 YENEEA. The CDR3, as DNA: TGTGCCAGCAGCTTAGATCCACGGGAGACCCAGTACTTC. Protein: CASSLDPRETQYF.

J is TRBJ2-2 and V is TRBV4-1; either TRBD1 or TRBD2 may fit D (6 bases each). CDR1 and CDR2 (germline): MGHRA, YSYEKL. This CDR3 spans 15 amino acids. V shed 0 bases and J shed 11 bases, with 16 bases lying between them. The CDR3: CASSQDVSGARELFF. CDR3 DNA sequence: TGCGCCAGCAGCCAAGACGTGTCGGGGGCGCGAGAGCTGTTTTTT.

The rearrangement links TRBV11-2 to TRBJ2-7; tentatively, D is TRBD2 (5 bases). Deletions cut 5 bases from V and 7 bases from J, with 15 bases between. From germline, CDR1 is SGHAT and CDR2 FQNNGV. The CDR3 covers 13 residues. The CDR3 here is CASSRPGLGEQYF. CDR3 DNA sequence: TGTGCCAGCAGCCGCCCCGGACTTGGGGAGCAGTACTTC.

This chain links TRBV5-1 with TRBJ2-1; D uncertain. Trimming shortened V by 7 bases and J by 5 bases, and 13 bases separated the two germline ends. Germline values: CDR1 SGHRS, CDR2 YFSETQ. The CDR3 has 13 amino acids. The CDR3 protein is CASFENWNNEQFF. The CDR3, as DNA: TGCGCCAGCTTCGAAAATTGGAACAATGAGCAGTTCTTC.

The rearrangement links TRBV10-2 to TRBJ2-5; D uncertain. CDR3 length equals 11 residues. Trimming left V 2 bases short and J 8 bases short, with 6 bases between. Germline CDR1 and CDR2: WSHSY and SAAADI. The CDR3 spells CASSEGTTQYF. The CDR3 DNA reads as TGCGCCAGCAGTGAGGGTACCACCCAGTACTTC.

V and J are TRBV11-2 and TRBJ2-7; D tentatively fits TRBD1 or TRBD2 (5 bases each). There are 14 residues in the CDR3. Germline-derived CDR1 and CDR2 are SGHAT and FQNNGV. V was cut by 5 bases and J by 2 bases, with 13 bases left in between. The DNA of the CDR3 is TGTGCCAGCAGCGGGACCTCCCCCACCTACGAGCAGTACTTC. It codes for CASSGTSPTYEQYF.